This T cell receptor (beta chain) emerged from a study of siplizumab effects on memory and regulatory T cells. Findings and caveats of the study: Alloreactive sequences tracing back to unstimulated CD4+ memory cells were significantly reduced by siplizumab.

About this clone: Its antigen is unidentified.

Data came from immunoSEQ multiplex PCR; TCRdb stores just in-frame clones and leaves some out. The repertoire holds about 87,000 clones, approximately 90% seen once, with roughly 15% in the top ten. The CDR3 has 14 residues. CDR1 is SGHTA and CDR2 is FQGTGA in the germline V gene. The V and J ends lost 2 bases and 2 bases respectively, with 6 bases between them. The chain is built from TRBV7-3 and TRBJ2-2; D unclear. The receptor comes from a human donor in good health. Sequencing was carried out using CD4+ T cells sorted from blood. CDR3 sequence: CASSLEANTGELFF. The CDR3 coding sequence is TGTGCCAGCAGCTTAGAAGCTAACACCGGGGAGCTGTTTTTT.